The clone carrying this TCR beta chain was detected ten times or more. Its antigen is undetermined. These data originate in a study of T cell repertoires in cytomegalovirus infection. On the study more broadly: TCR beta signatures that were public indicated CMV infection and matching HLA type. Study observations and caveats: CMV-specific HLA-C-restricted TCR beta clonotypes dominated the ex vivo response. People with CMV and the relevant HLA were identified by cumulative public TCR beta family frequency.

TCRdb re-analysed the reads in MiXCR, keeping a single row per CDR3 protein. The sample holds some 250,000 distinct CDR3 sequences, 8% to 9.5% seen once. Input material: PBMCs. The clonotype was recovered from a human donor in good health (CMV status not recorded). Some clones in this sample may be carry-over from other donors' samples.

CDR3 bases: TGTGCCAGCTCAGACATCATGGCCCAGATGGGGGGGCCCCTCCACTTT. This translates into CASSDIMAQMGGPLHF. This chain uses TRBV12-3 or TRBV12-4 with TRBJ1-6, with a tentative D call TRBD1 (5 bases). The CDR3 is made up of 16 amino acids. Trimming shortened V by 8 bases and J by 13 bases, and 27 bases separated the two germline ends.